A single sample is the source of the 8 T cell receptor beta chains below, sequenced in a study of response to subunit inactivated influenza vaccine. In TCRdb, the RT-PCR reads were re-called with MiXCR into one record per CDR3 protein. The sample lists about 170,000 distinct CDR3 sequences, roughly 10% occurring once. Sequences were derived from CD8+ T cells sorted from PBMCs, sampled around 25 months after vaccination. Source of these receptors: a man aged 45 to 70 who received an inactivated influenza vaccine.

The gene calls are TRBV4-1 and TRBJ2-2; 8 nucleotides agree with TRBD2. V lost 3 bases, J lost 0 bases, and 6 bases stayed unmatched. The CDR3 runs to 17 residues. CDR1 and CDR2 from the germline V gene are MGHRA and YSYEKL. CDR3 in amino acids: CASSHVSGGPNTGELFF. Here the CDR3 DNA reads TGCGCCAGCAGCCATGTCAGCGGGGGCCCGAACACCGGGGAGCTGTTTTTT.

V is TRBV2 and J is TRBJ1-1; D is perhaps TRBD1 (6 bases). V was shortened by 0 bases and J by 4 bases, with 12 bases between the two germline ends. This CDR3 contains 15 residues. The V gene's germline CDR1 is SNHLY and CDR2 FYNNEI. The CDR3 coding sequence is TGTGCCAGCAGTGAAGCGGCAGGGGCGGCCACTGAAGCTTTCTTT. It specifies CASSEAAGAATEAFF.

This clonotype appeared a few times. V gene TRBV12-3 or TRBV12-4 combines with J gene TRBJ2-7; D is ambiguous. V lost 7 bases and J lost 2, with 6 bases in between. This CDR3 comprises 11 residues. The CDR3: CASTDTYEQYF. Here the CDR3 DNA reads TGTGCCAGCACCGATACCTACGAGCAGTACTTC.

The chain couples TRBV5-1 to TRBJ2-3; D is unclear. The CDR3 loop spans 14 amino acids. Germline CDR1 reads SGHRS; CDR2 reads YFSETQ. V was pared by 1 base and J by 3 bases, with 9 bases between. CDR3 nucleotides: TGCGCCAGCAGCTTGAGGAGACTGACAGATACGCAGTATTTT. The encoded protein is CASSLRRLTDTQYF.

This clonotype was detected ten times or more. V gene TRBV20-1 combines with J gene TRBJ2-3; D is unresolved. Trimming pared 4 bases from V and 4 bases from J, leaving 18 bases between. This CDR3 is 15 amino acids long. Germline loops: CDR1 DFQATT, CDR2 SNEGSKA (reference sequence). The CDR3 is CSATPLLGPADTQYF. In DNA, the CDR3 is TGCAGTGCTACTCCTCTTCTAGGACCGGCAGATACGCAGTATTTT.

This clonotype was observed a few times. This chain connects TRBV5-6 to TRBJ2-5; 7 nucleotides line up with TRBD2. Trimming removed 1 base from V and 2 bases from J; junction bases left unmatched: 8. This CDR3 region has 16 residues. The germline gives CDR1 SGHDT, CDR2 YYEEEE. CDR3 loop: CASSLLSGGLQETQYF. CDR3 bases: TGTGCCAGCAGCTTGTTGTCGGGAGGCCTTCAAGAGACCCAGTACTTC.

The table lists this clonotype with a few counts. One junction end disagrees with the germline gene, perhaps due to a read error. The chain is built from TRBV2 and TRBJ2-1, with 11 nucleotides matching TRBD2. CDR1 is SNHLY, CDR2 FYNNEI, per germline. This CDR3 comprises 16 residues. The CDR3 DNA reads as TGTGCCAGCATTGAACCGGGACTAGCGGACTACAATGAGCAGTTCTTC. Translated, it gives CASIEPGLADYNEQFF.

In this sample, this clonotype turned up many times. V gene TRBV12-3 or TRBV12-4 combines with J gene TRBJ2-7; 13 bases line up with TRBD2. The CDR3 loop spans 14 amino acids. Trimming at V came to 6 bases and at J to 1 base, leaving 0 bases not matched to a gene. In nucleotides, the CDR3 is TGTGCCAGCAGACTAGCGGGAGGGTCCTACGAGCAGTACTTC. It encodes CASRLAGGSYEQYF.